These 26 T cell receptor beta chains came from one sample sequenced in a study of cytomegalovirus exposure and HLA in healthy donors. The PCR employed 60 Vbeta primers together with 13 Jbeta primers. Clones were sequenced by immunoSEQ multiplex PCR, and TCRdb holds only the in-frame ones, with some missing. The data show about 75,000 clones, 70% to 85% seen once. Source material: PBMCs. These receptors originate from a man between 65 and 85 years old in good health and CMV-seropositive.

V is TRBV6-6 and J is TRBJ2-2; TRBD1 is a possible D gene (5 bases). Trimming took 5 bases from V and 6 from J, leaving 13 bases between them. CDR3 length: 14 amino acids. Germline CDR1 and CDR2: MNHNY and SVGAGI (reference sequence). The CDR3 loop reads CASSTAQVAGELFF. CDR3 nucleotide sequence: TGTGCCAGCAGTACTGCACAGGTCGCCGGGGAGCTGTTTTTT.

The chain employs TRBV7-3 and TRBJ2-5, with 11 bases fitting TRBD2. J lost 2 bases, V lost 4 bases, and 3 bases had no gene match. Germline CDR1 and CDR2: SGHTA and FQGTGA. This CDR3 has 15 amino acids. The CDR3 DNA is TGTGCCAGCAGCTCCGGGACTAGCGGACAAGAGACCCAGTACTTC. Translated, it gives CASSSGTSGQETQYF.

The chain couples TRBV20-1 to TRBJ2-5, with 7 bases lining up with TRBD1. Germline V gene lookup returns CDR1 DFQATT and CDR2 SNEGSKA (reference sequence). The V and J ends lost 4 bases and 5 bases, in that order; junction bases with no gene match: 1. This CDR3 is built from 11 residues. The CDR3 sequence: CSAMTGETQYF. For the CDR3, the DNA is TGCAGTGCTATGACAGGGGAGACCCAGTACTTC.

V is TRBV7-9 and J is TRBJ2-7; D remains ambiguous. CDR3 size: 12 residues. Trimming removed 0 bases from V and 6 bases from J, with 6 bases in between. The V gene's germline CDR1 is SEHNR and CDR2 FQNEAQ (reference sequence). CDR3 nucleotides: TGTGCCAGCAGCTTAGCCTCAGGCGAGCAGTACTTC. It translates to CASSLASGEQYF.

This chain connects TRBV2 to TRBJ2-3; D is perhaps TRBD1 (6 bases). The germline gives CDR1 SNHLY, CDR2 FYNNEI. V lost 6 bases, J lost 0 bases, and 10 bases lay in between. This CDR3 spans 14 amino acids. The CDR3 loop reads CASRTGQSTDTQYF. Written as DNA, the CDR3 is TGTGCCAGCAGGACAGGCCAAAGCACAGATACGCAGTATTTT.

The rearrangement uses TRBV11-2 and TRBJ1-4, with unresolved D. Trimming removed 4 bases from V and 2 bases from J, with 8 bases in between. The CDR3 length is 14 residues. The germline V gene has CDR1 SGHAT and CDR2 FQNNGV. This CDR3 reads CASSSPGTNEKLFF. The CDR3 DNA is TGTGCCAGCAGCTCTCCGGGGACTAATGAAAAACTGTTTTTT. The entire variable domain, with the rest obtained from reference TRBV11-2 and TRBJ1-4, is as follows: EAGVAQSPRYKIIEKRQSVAFWCNPISGHATLYWYQQILGQGPKLLIQFQNNGVVDDSQLPKDRFSAERLKGVDSTLKIQPAKLEDSAVYLCASSSPGTNEKLFFGSGTQLSVL.

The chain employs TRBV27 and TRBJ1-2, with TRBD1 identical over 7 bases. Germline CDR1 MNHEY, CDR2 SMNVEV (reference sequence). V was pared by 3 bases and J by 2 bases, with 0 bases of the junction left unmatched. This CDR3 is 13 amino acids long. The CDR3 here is CASSFRGNYGYTF. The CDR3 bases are TGTGCCAGCAGTTTCAGGGGGAACTATGGCTACACCTTC.

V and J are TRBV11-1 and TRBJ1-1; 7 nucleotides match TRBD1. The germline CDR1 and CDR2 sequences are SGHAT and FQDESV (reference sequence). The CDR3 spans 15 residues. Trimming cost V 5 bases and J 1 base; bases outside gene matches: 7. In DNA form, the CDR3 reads TGTGCCAGCAGCCGCCCCGGGACAGAGAACACTGAAGCTTTCTTT. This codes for CASSRPGTENTEAFF.

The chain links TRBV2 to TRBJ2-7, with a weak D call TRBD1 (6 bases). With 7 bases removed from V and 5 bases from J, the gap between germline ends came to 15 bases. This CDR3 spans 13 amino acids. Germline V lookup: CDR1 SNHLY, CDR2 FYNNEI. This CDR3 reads CASKPGETHEQYF. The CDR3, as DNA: TGTGCCAGCAAGCCAGGGGAAACCCACGAGCAGTACTTC.

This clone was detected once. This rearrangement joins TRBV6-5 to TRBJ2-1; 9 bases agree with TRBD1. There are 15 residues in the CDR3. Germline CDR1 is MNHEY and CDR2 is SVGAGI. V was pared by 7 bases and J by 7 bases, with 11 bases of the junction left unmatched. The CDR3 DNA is TGTGCCAGCACCTTCACAGGGGGCGCTAAGAATGAGCAGTTCTTC. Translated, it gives CASTFTGGAKNEQFF.

The CDR3, as DNA: TGTGCCAGCAGCTTGGGGGGAGTAGAAGGCTACACCTTC. This encodes CASSLGGVEGYTF. This chain joins TRBV5-5 and TRBJ1-2, with D hard to call. The V end was cut by 0 bases, the J end by 8 bases, with 11 bases between. This CDR3 comprises 13 residues. Per the germline V gene, CDR1 is SGHKS and CDR2 is YYEKEE (reference sequence).

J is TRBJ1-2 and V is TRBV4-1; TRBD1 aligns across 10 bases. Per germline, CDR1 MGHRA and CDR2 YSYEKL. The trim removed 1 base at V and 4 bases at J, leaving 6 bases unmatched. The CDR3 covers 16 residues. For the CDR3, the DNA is TGCGCCAGCAGCCAAGCCCCGGGACAGGGGCTCTATGGCTACACCTTC. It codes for CASSQAPGQGLYGYTF.

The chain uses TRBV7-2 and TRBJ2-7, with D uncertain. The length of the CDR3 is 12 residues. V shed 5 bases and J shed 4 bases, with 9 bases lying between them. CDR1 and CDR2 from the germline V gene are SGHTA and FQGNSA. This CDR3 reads CASSRELYEQYF. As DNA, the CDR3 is TGTGCCAGCAGCCGAGAACTTTACGAGCAGTACTTC.

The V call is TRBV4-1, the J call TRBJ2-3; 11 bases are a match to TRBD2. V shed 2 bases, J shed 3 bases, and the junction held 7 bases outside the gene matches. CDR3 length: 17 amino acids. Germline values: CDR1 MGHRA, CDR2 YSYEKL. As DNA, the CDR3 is TGCGCCAGCAGCCAATTCCCCGGGACTAGCGGAACAGATACGCAGTATTTT. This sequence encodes CASSQFPGTSGTDTQYF.

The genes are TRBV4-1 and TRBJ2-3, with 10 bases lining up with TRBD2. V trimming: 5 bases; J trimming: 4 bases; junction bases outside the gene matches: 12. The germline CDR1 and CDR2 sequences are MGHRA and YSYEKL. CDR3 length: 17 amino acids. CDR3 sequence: CASSWGSGRARPDTQYF. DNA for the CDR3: TGCGCCAGCAGCTGGGGGAGCGGGAGGGCCAGGCCAGATACGCAGTATTTT.

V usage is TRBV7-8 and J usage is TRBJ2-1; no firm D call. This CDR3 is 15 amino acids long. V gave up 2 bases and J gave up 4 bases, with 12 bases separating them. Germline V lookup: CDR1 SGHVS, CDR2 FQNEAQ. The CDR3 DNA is TGTGCCAGCAGCTTAAGAAACATACCATACAATGAGCAGTTCTTC. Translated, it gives CASSLRNIPYNEQFF.

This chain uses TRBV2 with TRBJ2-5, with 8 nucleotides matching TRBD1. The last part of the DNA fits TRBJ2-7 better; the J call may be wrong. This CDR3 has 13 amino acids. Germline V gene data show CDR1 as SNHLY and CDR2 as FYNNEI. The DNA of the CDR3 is TGTGCCAGCGGCGGGACAGGAACCTACGAGCAGTACTTC. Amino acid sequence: CASGGTGTYEQYF.

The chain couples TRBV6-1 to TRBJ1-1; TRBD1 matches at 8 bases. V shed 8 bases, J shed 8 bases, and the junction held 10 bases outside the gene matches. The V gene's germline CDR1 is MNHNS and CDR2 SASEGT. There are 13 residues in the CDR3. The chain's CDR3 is CASLTYRQGEAFF. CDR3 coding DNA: TGTGCCAGCCTTACCTACCGACAGGGGGAAGCTTTCTTT.

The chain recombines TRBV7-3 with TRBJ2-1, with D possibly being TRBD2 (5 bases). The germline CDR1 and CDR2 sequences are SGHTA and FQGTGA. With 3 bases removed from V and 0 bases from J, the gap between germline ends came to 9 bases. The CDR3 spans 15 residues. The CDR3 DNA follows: TGTGCCAGCAGCTTCCAGCTAGCCTCCTACAATGAGCAGTTCTTC. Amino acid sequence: CASSFQLASYNEQFF.

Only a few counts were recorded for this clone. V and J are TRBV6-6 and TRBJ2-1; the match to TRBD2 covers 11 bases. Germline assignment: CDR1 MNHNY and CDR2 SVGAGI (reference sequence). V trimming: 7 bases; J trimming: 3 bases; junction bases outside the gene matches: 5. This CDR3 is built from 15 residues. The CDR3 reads CASNKLAGDYNEQFF. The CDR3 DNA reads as TGTGCCAGCAACAAACTAGCGGGGGACTACAATGAGCAGTTCTTC.

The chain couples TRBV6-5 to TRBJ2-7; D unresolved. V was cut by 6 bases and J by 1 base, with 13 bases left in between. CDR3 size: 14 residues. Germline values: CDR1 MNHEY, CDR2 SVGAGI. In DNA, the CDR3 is TGTGCCAGCAGCTCCCTCCCGCGGTCCTACGAGCAGTACTTC. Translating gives CASSSLPRSYEQYF.

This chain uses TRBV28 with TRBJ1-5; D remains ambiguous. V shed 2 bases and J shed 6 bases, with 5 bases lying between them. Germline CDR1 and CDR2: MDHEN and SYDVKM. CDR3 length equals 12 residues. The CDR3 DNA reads TGTGCCAGCAGTTTAGAGTTTCAGCCCCAGCATTTT. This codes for CASSLEFQPQHF.

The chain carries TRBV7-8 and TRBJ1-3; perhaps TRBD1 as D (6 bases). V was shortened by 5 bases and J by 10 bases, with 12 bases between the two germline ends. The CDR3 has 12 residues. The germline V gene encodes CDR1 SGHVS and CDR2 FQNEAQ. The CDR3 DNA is TGTGCCAGCAGCCACGCAGGGGCGACCATATATTTT. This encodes CASSHAGATIYF.

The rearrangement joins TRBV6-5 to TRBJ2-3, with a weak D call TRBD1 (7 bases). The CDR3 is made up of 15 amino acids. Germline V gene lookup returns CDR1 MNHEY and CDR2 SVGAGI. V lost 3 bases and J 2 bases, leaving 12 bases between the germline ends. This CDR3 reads CASSYSGGTTDTQYF. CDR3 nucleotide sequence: TGTGCCAGCAGTTATTCAGGGGGGACCACAGATACGCAGTATTTT.

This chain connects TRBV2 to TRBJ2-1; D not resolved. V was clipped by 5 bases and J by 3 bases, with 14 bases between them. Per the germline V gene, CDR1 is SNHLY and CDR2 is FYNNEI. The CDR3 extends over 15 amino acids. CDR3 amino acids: CASSPDTSGYNEQFF. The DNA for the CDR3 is TGTGCCAGCAGTCCAGACACGTCCGGCTACAATGAGCAGTTCTTC.

CDR3 protein: CASCQTRAYNEQFF. Written as DNA, the CDR3 is TGCGCCAGCTGCCAAACTAGGGCTTACAATGAGCAGTTCTTC. J is TRBJ2-1 and V is TRBV5-1; weak D call: TRBD2 (5 bases). The V end lost 7 bases, the J end lost 4 bases, and 15 bases lay between the germline ends. The germline CDR1 and CDR2 sequences are SGHRS and YFSETQ. The CDR3 loop spans 14 amino acids.